The 9 T cell receptor beta chains below were found in one sample sequenced in a study of blood T cell repertoires in COVID-19. Sequencing used immunoSEQ multiplex PCR; TCRdb keeps in-frame clones, though not all of them. The sample has more than 150,000 clones, about 86% seen once; the top ten hold about 20%. Source material: peripheral blood. These receptors were taken from a man between 65 and 80 years old with active or convalescent COVID-19.

This clone was observed a handful of times. The chain recombines TRBV7-2 with TRBJ2-5; 8 bases map to TRBD2. Germline values: CDR1 SGHTA, CDR2 FQGNSA. The junction had 7 bases not matched to a gene; V was cut back by 5 bases and J by 2 bases. The CDR3 has 15 residues. CDR3 residues: CASSPGGGAQETQYF. CDR3 bases: TGTGCCAGCAGCCCGGGAGGGGGGGCTCAAGAGACCCAGTACTTC.

The J gene is TRBJ1-5, the V gene TRBV28, with TRBD1 matching over 11 bases. The CDR3 is made up of 18 amino acids. V dropped 4 bases and J dropped 6; count of bases not matched to a gene: 14. The germline V gene encodes CDR1 MDHEN and CDR2 SYDVKM. CDR3 DNA sequence: TGTGCCAGCAGTTCATCCCGAGCTCCGGGACAGGGGGTTCAGCCCCAGCATTTT. Amino acids: CASSSSRAPGQGVQPQHF. The variable domain in full, completed from reference TRBV28 and TRBJ1-5, reads DVKVTQSSRYLVKRTGEKVFLECVQDMDHENMFWYRQDPGLGLRLIYFSYDVKMKEKGDIPEGYSVSREKKERFSLILESASTNQTSMYLCASSSSRAPGQGVQPQHFGDGTRLSIL.

J is TRBJ1-2 and V is TRBV9; D remains unclear. V lost 3 bases and J 1 base, leaving 4 bases between the germline ends. The CDR3 runs 12 residues. Looked up from germline, CDR1 is SGDLS and CDR2 is YYNGEE. The CDR3 bases are TGTGCCAGCAGCGCAAATAACTATGGCTACACCTTC. This sequence encodes CASSANNYGYTF.

A few counts support this clone. The J gene is TRBJ1-4, the V gene TRBV5-1; D unresolved. There are 15 residues in the CDR3. Per the germline V gene, CDR1 is SGHRS and CDR2 is YFSETQ. Trimming pared 4 bases from V and 0 bases from J, leaving 10 bases between. Here the CDR3 reads CASSPVATTNEKLFF. The CDR3 DNA sequence: TGCGCCAGCAGCCCTGTGGCAACAACTAATGAAAAACTGTTTTTT.

The chain is built from TRBV18 and TRBJ2-7; 7 bases are shared with TRBD1. Germline CDR1 is KGHSH and CDR2 is LQKENI. The length of the CDR3 is 13 residues. V trimming: 10 bases; J trimming: 0 bases; junction bases outside the gene matches: 6. Here the CDR3 DNA reads TGTGCCACACAGACAGGGAGCTCCTACGAGCAGTACTTC. This translates into CATQTGSSYEQYF.

This clone was seen a handful of times. CDR3 amino acids: CASSPEAMSPQHF. CDR3 coding DNA: TGTGCCAGCTCACCCGAGGCAATGTCGCCCCAGCATTTT. J is TRBJ1-5 and V is TRBV18; D call uncertain. V was shortened by 3 bases and J by 9 bases, with 12 bases between the two germline ends. The CDR3 extends over 13 amino acids. The germline CDR1 and CDR2 sequences are KGHSH and LQKENI.

This clone showed up just once. This chain's CDR3 is CSARGGEKLFF. CDR3 nucleotides: TGCAGTGCTAGGGGAGGTGAAAAACTGTTTTTT. The chain uses TRBV20-1 and TRBJ1-4; D remains ambiguous. This CDR3 has 11 amino acids. Germline V gives CDR1 DFQATT, CDR2 SNEGSKA (reference sequence). V was clipped by 3 bases and J by 7 bases, with 6 bases between them.

The chain is built from TRBV30 and TRBJ2-1, with D possibly matching TRBD2 (6 bases). Germline V gene data show CDR1 as GTSNPN and CDR2 as SVGIG (reference sequence). The CDR3 extends over 13 amino acids. V lost 3 bases to trimming and J lost 8 bases, with 14 bases between them. This CDR3 is CAWSGTSQDEQFF. In DNA form, the CDR3 reads TGTGCCTGGAGCGGGACTTCCCAGGATGAGCAGTTCTTC.

The gene calls are TRBV28 and TRBJ2-3; perhaps TRBD2 as D (6 bases). The V and J ends lost 3 bases and 4 bases respectively, with 14 bases between them. CDR1 and CDR2 (germline): MDHEN, SYDVKM. This CDR3 region has 15 residues. CDR3 amino acids: CASSLTSSSADTQYF. CDR3 sequence (DNA): TGTGCCAGCAGTTTGACTAGTTCGAGCGCAGATACGCAGTATTTT.